This T cell receptor (beta chain) was retrieved from a study of T cells expressing NK-cell markers. Study-wide background: Seven sequenced donors out of eight were HCMV-seropositive, one seronegative. Study findings and constraints: Whether expanded NKG2C+ T cell clones were HCMV-specific remained unclear. Over 5 donors had dominant NKG2C+ clonotypes that comprised roughly 1.0-8% of their CD8+ T cells.

Researchers built TCR beta cDNA using 5'RACE template switching with UMIs. TCRdb reprocessed the 5' RACE reads, with one entry per CDR3 protein and no DNA. The record lists around 470,000 distinct CDR3 sequences, of which the ten most abundant hold approximately 1.4%. With respect to this clonotype: Its antigen is unknown.

The origin of this receptor is a woman aged 50 to 60 in good health. The specimen sequenced was blood T cells: a sorted CD56 or NKG2C T cell subset, CD4+ or CD8+ T cells, or bulk PBMC T cells (not recorded which).

CDR3 sequence reads: CSARDGRQLNTEAFF. The chain has TRBV20-1 and TRBJ1-1; TCRdb reports TRBD1, a call that lacks DNA to check it against. Germline values: CDR1 DFQATT, CDR2 SNEGSKA (reference sequence). This CDR3 region has 15 residues.